The clone carrying this T cell receptor beta chain was observed a single time. The data originate from a study of cytomegalovirus exposure and HLA in healthy donors. Background on the study: In an early release, HLA-typed donors contributed tens of millions of unique TCR sequences.

Both 60 Vbeta primers and 13 Jbeta primers went into the PCR. Assay used: immunoSEQ multiplex PCR; TCRdb lists only in-frame clones, some missing. Here the sample spans about 150,000 clones, approximately 80% being singletons. The sample was PBMCs. The sequence came from a young man in good health and CMV-seropositive.

The CDR3 loop is CAWSAWTGYNYGYTF. CDR3 DNA: TGTGCCTGGAGTGCCTGGACAGGGTATAACTATGGCTACACCTTC. The chain employs TRBV30 and TRBJ1-2; 8 bases line up with TRBD1. Germline-derived CDR1 and CDR2 are GTSNPN and SVGIG (reference sequence). V was clipped by 1 base and J by 1 base; unmatched bases: 5. CDR3 length equals 15 residues.